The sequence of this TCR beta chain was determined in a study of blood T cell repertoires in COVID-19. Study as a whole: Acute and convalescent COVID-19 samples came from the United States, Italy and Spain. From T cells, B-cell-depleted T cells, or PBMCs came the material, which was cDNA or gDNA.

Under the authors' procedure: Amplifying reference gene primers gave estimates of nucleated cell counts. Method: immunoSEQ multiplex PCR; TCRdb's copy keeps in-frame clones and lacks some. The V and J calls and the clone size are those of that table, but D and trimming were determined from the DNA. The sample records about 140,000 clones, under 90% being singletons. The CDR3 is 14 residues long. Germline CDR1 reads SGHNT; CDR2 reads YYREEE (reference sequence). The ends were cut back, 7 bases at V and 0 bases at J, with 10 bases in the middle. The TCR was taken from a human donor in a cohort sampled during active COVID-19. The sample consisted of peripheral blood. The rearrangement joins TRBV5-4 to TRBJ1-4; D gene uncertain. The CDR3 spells CASSRGATNEKLFF. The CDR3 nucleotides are TGTGCCAGCTCGCGTGGTGCAACTAATGAAAAACTGTTTTTT.